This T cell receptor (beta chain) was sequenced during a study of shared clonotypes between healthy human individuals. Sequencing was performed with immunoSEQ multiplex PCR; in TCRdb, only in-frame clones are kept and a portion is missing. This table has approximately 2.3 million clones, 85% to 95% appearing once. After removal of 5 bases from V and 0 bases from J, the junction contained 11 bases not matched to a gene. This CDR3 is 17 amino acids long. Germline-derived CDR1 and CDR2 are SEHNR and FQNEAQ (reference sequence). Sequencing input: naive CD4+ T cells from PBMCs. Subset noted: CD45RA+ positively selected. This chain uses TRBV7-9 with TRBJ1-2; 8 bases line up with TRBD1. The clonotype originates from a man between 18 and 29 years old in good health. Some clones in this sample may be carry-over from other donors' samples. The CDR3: CASSPGFWDRSNYGYTF. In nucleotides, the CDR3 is TGTGCCAGCAGCCCCGGATTCTGGGACAGGTCTAACTATGGCTACACCTTC.